One and the same sample provided the 31 T cell receptor beta chains below, sequenced in a study of shared clonotypes between healthy human individuals. The naive CD8 subset, CD45RO-negative cells positively selected for CCR7, excluded terminally differentiated effector memory CD45RA+ cells. Some clones are missing from TCRdb's copy, which holds only in-frame ones; the method was immunoSEQ multiplex PCR. The sample has fewer than 700,000 clones; approximately 95% are singletons. The specimen was naive CD8+ T cells sorted from blood. The receptors shown here come from a woman younger than 45 in good health.

This rearrangement joins TRBV6-6 to TRBJ2-7; D call uncertain. Trimming removed 0 bases at V and 4 bases at J, with 7 bases between. Germline V lookup: CDR1 MNHNY, CDR2 SVGAGI (reference sequence). The CDR3 loop spans 13 amino acids. The CDR3 spells CASSYSIGYEQYF. The DNA of the CDR3 is TGTGCCAGCAGTTACTCTATCGGGTACGAGCAGTACTTC.

This clone was seen just once. The V and J genes are TRBV4-2 and TRBJ2-5; a weak D match, TRBD2 (6 bases). Germline CDR1 LGHNA, CDR2 YNFKEQ. The V end lost 4 bases, the J end lost 2 bases, and 23 bases lay between the germline ends. The CDR3 totals 18 residues. CDR3 sequence (DNA): TGTGCCAGCAGCCCAGGCCCCGGCTCTGGCCGGGAGCAAGAGACCCAGTACTTC. Protein: CASSPGPGSGREQETQYF.

CDR3 DNA sequence: TGTGCCAGCAGCACTATAGCGGGAGCAACCTACAATGAGCAGTTCTTC. Its translation is CASSTIAGATYNEQFF. The rearrangement joins TRBV27 to TRBJ2-1; 9 bases map to TRBD2. Germline CDR1 is MNHEY and CDR2 is SMNVEV (reference sequence). J was trimmed by 2 bases and V by 6 bases; bases with no gene match: 8. This CDR3 contains 16 residues.

The gene calls are TRBV5-6 and TRBJ1-5; D unresolved. The CDR3 spans 15 residues. Per the germline V gene, CDR1 is SGHDT and CDR2 is YYEEEE. Trimming removed 2 bases at V and 0 bases at J, with 9 bases between. The CDR3 DNA reads TGTGCCAGCAGCTTATCCGATAATAGCAATCAGCCCCAGCATTTT. Protein sequence: CASSLSDNSNQPQHF.

The chain couples TRBV27 to TRBJ1-5; D is perhaps TRBD1 (5 bases). CDR1 and CDR2 from the germline V gene are MNHEY and SMNVEV (reference sequence). CDR3 length equals 14 residues. Trimming removed 7 bases at V and 0 bases at J, with 10 bases between. CDR3 in amino acids: CASNPGGSNQPQHF. CDR3 bases: TGTGCCAGCAACCCTGGGGGTAGCAATCAGCCCCAGCATTTT.

In this sample, this clone turned up once. This rearrangement joins TRBV29-1 to TRBJ2-7, with 7 positions matching TRBD2. The junction had 6 bases not matched to a gene; V was cut back by 1 base and J by 0 bases. CDR3 size: 15 residues. The germline V gene has CDR1 SQVTM and CDR2 ANQGSEA. CDR3 loop: CSVEGPGGNSYEQYF. The CDR3 nucleotides read TGCAGCGTTGAAGGACCGGGAGGTAACTCCTACGAGCAGTACTTC.

This rearrangement joins TRBV6-5 to TRBJ2-3, with 9 bases fitting TRBD2. Trimming cost V 0 bases and J 4 bases; bases outside gene matches: 2. Germline V lookup: CDR1 MNHEY, CDR2 SVGAGI. This CDR3 region has 15 residues. The chain's CDR3 is CASSYSGGRADTQYF. The CDR3 coding sequence is TGTGCCAGCAGTTACTCGGGCGGGAGGGCAGATACGCAGTATTTT.

The chain uses TRBV27 and TRBJ2-2; D is uncertain. Trimming removed 5 bases from V and 0 bases from J, with 10 bases in between. This CDR3 region has 15 residues. CDR1 and CDR2 from the germline V gene are MNHEY and SMNVEV (reference sequence). This CDR3 reads CASSPLWANTGELFF. As DNA, the CDR3 is TGTGCCAGCAGTCCCCTGTGGGCGAACACCGGGGAGCTGTTTTTT.

The chain recombines TRBV28 with TRBJ2-2, with D perhaps matching TRBD2 (8 bases). V shed 7 bases and J shed 8 bases, with 20 bases lying between them. Germline CDR1 and CDR2: MDHEN and SYDVKM. The CDR3 extends over 15 amino acids. The CDR3, as DNA: TGTGCCAGCACCCAACGGGAGGGGGCGTTAGGGGAGCTGTTTTTT. This translates into CASTQREGALGELFF.

The chain couples TRBV4-1 to TRBJ1-2; 10 bases are shared with TRBD1. There are 15 residues in the CDR3. Trimming cost V 3 bases and J 5 bases; bases outside gene matches: 6. Germline CDR1 is MGHRA and CDR2 is YSYEKL. The CDR3 nucleotides are TGCGCCAGCAGCCAGGGACAGGGGATCCGGTATGGCTACACCTTC. It is translated as CASSQGQGIRYGYTF.

DNA for the CDR3: TGTGCCAGTACCCAGTCGGGAGGGGACGACGAGCAGTACTTC. It yields the protein CASTQSGGDDEQYF. This chain uses TRBV19 with TRBJ2-5; TRBD2 agrees at 8 bases. The J call may be mistaken, given a closer DNA end match to TRBJ2-7. CDR3 length: 14 residues. The V gene's germline CDR1 is LNHDA and CDR2 SQIVND (reference sequence).

CDR3 residues: CASSLSVGLAAFSYEQYF. In DNA form, the CDR3 reads TGTGCCAGCAGTTTATCCGTGGGACTAGCGGCCTTCTCCTACGAGCAGTACTTC. The rearrangement links TRBV28 to TRBJ2-7, with TRBD2 matching over 11 bases. The V and J ends lost 1 base and 0 bases, in that order; junction bases with no gene match: 8. CDR1 and CDR2 from the germline V gene are MDHEN and SYDVKM. The CDR3 totals 18 residues.

Written as DNA, the CDR3 is TGCGCCAGCAGCCAAGATCCCCTTTTCGGGAGCGACGAGCAGTACTTC. This encodes CASSQDPLFGSDEQYF. V is TRBV4-1 and J is TRBJ2-7; possible D gene TRBD2, 6 bases. The V and J ends lost 0 bases and 5 bases respectively, with 17 bases between them. CDR3 length: 16 residues. The germline V gene has CDR1 MGHRA and CDR2 YSYEKL.

J is TRBJ1-1 and V is TRBV7-2; no firm D call. Trimming took off 0 bases at V and 5 bases at J, with 10 bases between the two ends. This CDR3 is built from 14 residues. Germline assignment: CDR1 SGHTA and CDR2 FQGNSA. The CDR3 region is CASSLADRRTEAFF. In nucleotides, the CDR3 is TGTGCCAGCAGCTTAGCGGACCGACGGACTGAAGCTTTCTTT.

Only a few counts were recorded for this clone. V and J are TRBV2 and TRBJ2-1; TRBD2 aligns across 9 bases. Trimming removed 3 bases from V and 3 bases from J; junction bases left unmatched: 3. The CDR3 length is 15 residues. Per the germline V gene, CDR1 is SNHLY and CDR2 is FYNNEI. This chain's CDR3 is CASSESSGDYNEQFF. Written as DNA, the CDR3 is TGTGCCAGCAGTGAGTCTAGCGGGGACTACAATGAGCAGTTCTTC.

The chain combines TRBV7-8 with TRBJ2-7; 7 bases align to TRBD2. V lost 8 bases and J lost 5; bases outside the gene matches: 6. Germline V gene data show CDR1 as SGHVS and CDR2 as FQNEAQ. This CDR3 has 12 residues. The CDR3 nucleotides are TGTGCCAGCGGGGGGGGAGTAGACGAGCAGTACTTC. Its translation: CASGGGVDEQYF.

The rearrangement links TRBV10-2 to TRBJ2-7, with 7 bases fitting TRBD2. This CDR3 spans 15 amino acids. Germline CDR1 is WSHSY and CDR2 is SAAADI. Trimming at V came to 3 bases and at J to 5 bases, leaving 10 bases not matched to a gene. The chain's CDR3 is CASSDTSEQLNEQYF. CDR3 DNA sequence: TGCGCCAGCAGTGACACTAGCGAGCAATTGAACGAGCAGTACTTC.

The genes are TRBV14 and TRBJ2-7, with 10 bases identical to TRBD2. CDR3 size: 14 residues. Germline CDR1 reads SGHDN; CDR2 reads FVKESK. V lost 1 base, J lost 4 bases, and 1 base stayed unmatched. DNA of the CDR3: TGTGCCAGCAGCCAAGTAGCGGGAGGTTACGAGCAGTACTTC. Translating gives CASSQVAGGYEQYF.

Comment on this clone: The sample holds other DNA sequences that translate to the same CDR3. The V call is TRBV10-3, the J call TRBJ2-7; D gene uncertain. Deletions cut 0 bases from V and 0 bases from J, with 6 bases between. The CDR3 loop spans 14 amino acids. The germline V gene has CDR1 ENHRY and CDR2 SYGVKD. The CDR3 nucleotides are TGTGCCATCAGTGAGTCTGGCAGCTCCTACGAGCAGTACTTC. It is translated as CAISESGSSYEQYF.

The chain uses TRBV19 and TRBJ2-1; no firm D call. CDR1 and CDR2 from the germline V gene are LNHDA and SQIVND (reference sequence). V was clipped by 3 bases and J by 5 bases, with 11 bases between them. The CDR3 totals 14 residues. The chain's CDR3 is CASSILELDNEQFF. CDR3 in DNA: TGTGCCAGTAGTATCCTAGAATTAGACAATGAGCAGTTCTTC. Complete variable domain (other parts from reference TRBV19 and TRBJ2-1): DGGITQSPKYLFRKEGQNVTLSCEQNLNHDAMYWYRQDPGQGLRLIYYSQIVNDFQKGDIAEGYSVSREKKESFPLTVTSAQKNPTAFYLCASSILELDNEQFFGPGTRLTVL.

The V gene is TRBV28, the J gene TRBJ2-3; 9 positions agree with TRBD2. CDR3 length: 14 residues. Germline trimming cut 6 bases from V and 4 bases from J; bases unmatched to any gene: 5. Germline V gene lookup returns CDR1 MDHEN and CDR2 SYDVKM. CDR3: CASSYSGRPDTQYF. Written as DNA, the CDR3 is TGTGCCAGCAGCTATAGCGGGAGACCAGATACGCAGTATTTT.

This chain joins TRBV5-1 and TRBJ1-5; D is undetermined. V lost 2 bases to trimming and J lost 2 bases, with 5 bases between them. Germline-derived CDR1 and CDR2 are SGHRS and YFSETQ. This CDR3 has 13 amino acids. CDR3 loop: CASSFDGNQPQHF. DNA of the CDR3: TGCGCCAGCAGCTTTGACGGCAATCAGCCCCAGCATTTT. Combining the CDR3 with reference TRBV5-1 and TRBJ1-5 gives the whole variable domain KAGVTQTPRYLIKTRGQQVTLSCSPISGHRSVSWYQQTPGQGLQFLFEYFSETQRNKGNFPGRFSGRQFSNSRSEMNVSTLELGDSALYLCASSFDGNQPQHFGDGTRLSIL.

The V call is TRBV6-5, the J call TRBJ1-6; D not resolved. Trimming pared 6 bases from V and 7 bases from J, leaving 16 bases between. Germline V gene lookup returns CDR1 MNHEY and CDR2 SVGAGI. This CDR3 comprises 15 residues. The CDR3 here is CASRADTSGNSPLHF. The CDR3 DNA follows: TGTGCCAGCAGAGCAGACACCTCGGGGAATTCACCCCTCCACTTT.

The rearrangement links TRBV2 to TRBJ1-1; 10 nucleotides align to TRBD1. The J segment lost 0 bases and the V segment lost 4 bases, leaving 2 bases of the junction unmatched. Germline-derived CDR1 and CDR2 are SNHLY and FYNNEI. The CDR3 consists of 15 residues. CDR3 nucleotide sequence: TGTGCCAGCAGTGGCGGGACAGGGGTGAACACTGAAGCTTTCTTT. It encodes CASSGGTGVNTEAFF.

The chain combines TRBV7-2 with TRBJ2-7; D remains unclear. Trimming stripped 5 bases from V and 0 bases from J, with 14 bases between. Germline-derived CDR1 and CDR2 are SGHTA and FQGNSA. The CDR3 is 15 amino acids. CDR3 sequence: CASSQGRANSYEQYF. The CDR3 DNA follows: TGTGCCAGCAGCCAAGGTCGGGCTAACTCCTACGAGCAGTACTTC.

Written as DNA, the CDR3 is TGTGCCAGCAGCGTGTCCGGGACAATCCATGAGCAGTTCTTC. Translation: CASSVSGTIHEQFF. V gene TRBV9 combines with J gene TRBJ2-1; D perhaps matches TRBD1 (6 bases). This CDR3 has 14 residues. V was cut by 2 bases and J by 8 bases, with 14 bases left in between. Germline-derived CDR1 and CDR2 are SGDLS and YYNGEE. The variable domain in full, with the rest retrieved from reference TRBV9 and TRBJ2-1, is DSGVTQTPKHLITATGQRVTLRCSPRSGDLSVYWYQQSLDQGLQFLIQYYNGEERAKGNILERFSAQQFPDLHSELNLSSLELGDSALYFCASSVSGTIHEQFFGPGTRLTVL.

The chain uses TRBV19 and TRBJ1-4; TRBD1 matches at 9 bases. V lost 3 bases to trimming and J lost 8 bases; unmatched junction nucleotides: 7. The germline CDR1 and CDR2 sequences are LNHDA and SQIVND (reference sequence). The CDR3 extends over 15 amino acids. For the CDR3, the DNA is TGTGCCAGTAGTATTGGGACAGGGCAGAACGAAAAACTGTTTTTT. This codes for CASSIGTGQNEKLFF.

In this sample, this clone turned up once. The rearrangement uses TRBV27 and TRBJ2-7; D not resolved. The CDR3 has 13 residues. The germline gives CDR1 MNHEY, CDR2 SMNVEV (reference sequence). The V gene lost 2 bases and the J gene lost 3 bases, with 8 bases spanning the gap. The DNA for the CDR3 is TGTGCCAGCAGTTTAGTTTCTGGCTACGAGCAGTACTTC. Translated: CASSLVSGYEQYF.

This clone appeared a few times. This chain uses TRBV28 with TRBJ1-5; D gene ambiguous. The CDR3 has 18 amino acids. Germline assignment: CDR1 MDHEN and CDR2 SYDVKM. The ends were cut back, 6 bases at V and 2 bases at J, with 23 bases in the middle. For the CDR3, the DNA is TGTGCCAGCAGCTTCCCCGGGCTGAGTCGGTTCGGCAATCAGCCCCAGCATTTT. It specifies CASSFPGLSRFGNQPQHF.

The rearrangement links TRBV9 to TRBJ2-5; the match to TRBD2 covers 12 bases. Germline V gives CDR1 SGDLS, CDR2 YYNGEE. Unmatched junction bases numbered 9, after V lost 4 bases and J lost 5 bases. The CDR3 length is 16 residues. The chain's CDR3 is CASSRTSGRPLETQYF. CDR3 coding DNA: TGTGCCAGCAGCCGTACTAGCGGGAGGCCCCTCGAGACCCAGTACTTC.

J is TRBJ1-2 and V is TRBV27, with TRBD1 matching 8 bases. Germline V gene data show CDR1 as MNHEY and CDR2 as SMNVEV (reference sequence). The CDR3 length is 14 residues. V lost 4 bases and J lost 2; bases outside the gene matches: 3. The CDR3 sequence is CASSSTGENYGYTF. The DNA of the CDR3 is TGTGCCAGCAGTTCGACAGGGGAGAACTATGGCTACACCTTC.